A single sample gave rise to the 18 T cell receptor beta chains below, sequenced in a study of T cell responses to AZD1222 COVID-19 vaccine. Using immunoSEQ multiplex PCR, the repertoire was profiled, and TCRdb retains in-frame clones only, with some absent. The profile covers approximately 150,000 clones, with around 90% appearing a single time and roughly 4% taken by the ten largest. Sequencing was performed on peripheral blood, taken 28 days after the second AZD1222 dose. These receptors originate from an adult who received the AZD1222 COVID-19 vaccine.

The chain is built from TRBV7-8 and TRBJ2-3; 8 bases line up with TRBD2. J gave up 1 base and V 1 base, and 4 bases lay outside the gene matches. The CDR3 runs 16 residues. The germline gives CDR1 SGHVS, CDR2 FQNEAQ. The CDR3 DNA is TGTGCCAGCAGCTTAGGGGGACTAGTCGGCACAGATACGCAGTATTTT. This gives the protein CASSLGGLVGTDTQYF.

The J gene is TRBJ1-5, the V gene TRBV7-9; possible D gene TRBD1, 6 bases. CDR1 and CDR2 (germline): SEHNR, FQNEAQ (reference sequence). V gave up 5 bases and J gave up 0 bases, with 14 bases separating them. The CDR3 length is 16 residues. CDR3 amino acids: CASSGQFHDSNQPQHF. The DNA for the CDR3 is TGTGCCAGCAGCGGACAGTTCCATGATAGCAATCAGCCCCAGCATTTT.

This clone appeared a few times. V gene TRBV4-1 combines with J gene TRBJ1-2, with D possibly being TRBD1 (5 bases). There are 15 residues in the CDR3. Trimming took 4 bases from V and 2 from J, leaving 14 bases between them. Germline-derived CDR1 and CDR2 are MGHRA and YSYEKL. CDR3 DNA: TGCGCCAGCAGCCGCGGAGGGAAGGGGAACTATGGCTACACCTTC. It translates to CASSRGGKGNYGYTF.

V gene TRBV3-1 (or the pseudogene TRBV3-2) combines with J gene TRBJ1-1, with 12 bases matching TRBD1. The trim removed 1 base at V and 9 bases at J, leaving 9 bases unmatched. Germline lookup yields CDR1 LGHDT and CDR2 YNNKEL (reference sequence). This CDR3 is built from 16 residues. The CDR3 loop reads CASSQVMGQGAVKAFF. As DNA, the CDR3 is TGTGCCAGCAGCCAAGTTATGGGACAGGGGGCGGTGAAAGCTTTCTTT.

V usage is TRBV2 and J usage is TRBJ2-7, with a possible D match to TRBD1 (6 bases). Germline CDR1 and CDR2: SNHLY and FYNNEI. CDR3 length: 11 amino acids. The ends were cut back, 9 bases at V and 6 bases at J, with 12 bases in the middle. The CDR3 loop is CASLNRVEQYF. The CDR3 bases are TGTGCCAGTCTGAACAGGGTCGAGCAGTACTTC.

The rearrangement joins TRBV6-5 to TRBJ2-7; 8 positions agree with TRBD2. The CDR3 has 14 amino acids. The V gene end was trimmed by 5 bases and the J gene end by 5 bases; junction bases not matched to a gene: 8. CDR1 MNHEY and CDR2 SVGAGI come from the germline V gene. This chain's CDR3 is CASSRRGEVDEQYF. The CDR3 region has the DNA TGTGCCAGCAGTAGGCGGGGGGAGGTAGACGAGCAGTACTTC.

The chain employs TRBV5-1 and TRBJ2-5, with D uncertain. Germline V gives CDR1 SGHRS, CDR2 YFSETQ. The CDR3 length is 14 residues. The ends were cut back, 4 bases at V and 1 base at J, with 11 bases in the middle. CDR3 bases: TGCGCCAGCAGCGCCGGGCCCACCCAAGAGACCCAGTACTTC. This translates into CASSAGPTQETQYF.

This clone was detected once. CDR3 bases: TGTGCCAGCAGCTTAGGGAGAAGCTCTGGAAACACCATATATTTT. Translating gives CASSLGRSSGNTIYF. The V gene is TRBV11-3, the J gene TRBJ1-3; D gene ambiguous. CDR3 size: 15 residues. In germline, CDR1 is SGHNT, CDR2 YENEEA. Trimming took off 1 base at V and 0 bases at J, with 7 bases between the two ends.

The table lists this clone with a count of one. The chain has TRBV6-5 and TRBJ2-5, with D uncertain. The V gene's germline CDR1 is MNHEY and CDR2 SVGAGI. V lost 0 bases and J 5 bases, leaving 10 bases between the germline ends. CDR3 length: 14 amino acids. The CDR3 bases are TGTGCCAGCAGTTACTCGGGCGTGGAGGAGACCCAGTACTTC. This codes for CASSYSGVEETQYF.

This clone was observed a single time. This chain joins TRBV2 and TRBJ1-5; D perhaps matches TRBD1 (5 bases). Looked up from germline, CDR1 is SNHLY and CDR2 is FYNNEI. The CDR3 runs to 13 residues. V lost 1 base and J 5 bases, leaving 6 bases between the germline ends. The CDR3 region is CASSEGGDQPQHF. In nucleotides, the CDR3 is TGTGCCAGCAGTGAAGGGGGCGATCAGCCCCAGCATTTT.

The chain couples TRBV4-2 to TRBJ1-4; D gene ambiguous. Trimming removed 3 bases at V and 4 bases at J, with 15 bases between. The CDR3 runs 16 residues. Germline V gives CDR1 LGHNA, CDR2 YNFKEQ. The CDR3 DNA reads as TGTGCCAGCAGCCAGGGTCCCCAGGTGAATAATGAAAAACTGTTTTTT. Protein product: CASSQGPQVNNEKLFF.

This chain connects TRBV15 to TRBJ2-6, with no clear D. The ends were cut back, 1 base at V and 0 bases at J, with 4 bases in the middle. This CDR3 region has 15 residues. Germline loops: CDR1 LNHNV, CDR2 YYDKDF (reference sequence). DNA of the CDR3: TGTGCCACCAGCAGAGCGGCCTCTGGGGCCAACGTCCTGACTTTC. It is translated as CATSRAASGANVLTF. Variable domain in full (rest from reference TRBV15 and TRBJ2-6): DAMVIQNPRYQVTQFGKPVTLSCSQTLNHNVMYWYQQKSSQAPKLLFHYYDKDFNNEADTPDNFQSRRPNTSFCFLDIRSPGLGDTAMYLCATSRAASGANVLTFGAGSRLTVL.

J is TRBJ2-7 and V is TRBV27; unclear D gene. Between the trimmed V and J ends, which lost 8 bases and 3 bases, there was a span of 2 bases. CDR3 size: 9 residues. Germline V lookup: CDR1 MNHEY, CDR2 SMNVEV (reference sequence). The CDR3 nucleotides read TGTGCCAGCGGCTACGAGCAGTACTTC. Amino acids: CASGYEQYF.

Only a few counts were recorded for this clone. V gene TRBV7-9 combines with J gene TRBJ2-7; no clear D. V was trimmed by 1 base and J by 6 bases, leaving 10 bases between them. This CDR3 comprises 13 residues. Germline V gene data show CDR1 as SEHNR and CDR2 as FQNEAQ (reference sequence). The CDR3 reads CASSLVGLSEQYF. The CDR3 DNA follows: TGTGCCAGCAGCTTAGTTGGGCTCTCCGAGCAGTACTTC.

The V and J genes are TRBV19 and TRBJ2-5; no definite D call. V was pared by 7 bases and J by 1 base, with 19 bases between. Germline CDR1 LNHDA, CDR2 SQIVND (reference sequence). This CDR3 region has 16 residues. CDR3 loop: CASTPSPRWGQETQYF. CDR3 in DNA: TGTGCCAGTACCCCCTCACCCAGGTGGGGCCAAGAGACCCAGTACTTC.

This rearrangement joins TRBV5-4 to TRBJ1-4; possible D gene TRBD1, 6 bases. In germline, CDR1 is SGHNT, CDR2 YYREEE (reference sequence). V was pared by 0 bases and J by 8 bases, with 11 bases between. CDR3 length: 14 residues. CDR3 sequence reads: CASSLAGVGEKLFF. CDR3 sequence (DNA): TGTGCCAGCAGCTTGGCAGGGGTCGGGGAAAAACTGTTTTTT.

The rearrangement links TRBV6-5 to TRBJ2-3; tentatively, D is TRBD1 (6 bases). CDR1 and CDR2 from the germline V gene are MNHEY and SVGAGI. The V end was cut by 7 bases, the J end by 3 bases, with 14 bases between. The CDR3 totals 14 residues. CDR3 nucleotides: TGTGCCAGCATTACAGGGCCCTATACAGATACGCAGTATTTT. Amino acid sequence: CASITGPYTDTQYF.

The rearrangement links TRBV5-1 to TRBJ2-3, with TRBD2 matching over 10 bases. V gave up 4 bases and J gave up 4 bases; unmatched junction bases: 9. The CDR3 length is 16 residues. Germline-derived CDR1 and CDR2 are SGHRS and YFSETQ. The CDR3 DNA reads TGCGCCAGCAGCGCCGAACAAAGCGGGGGGGCAGATACGCAGTATTTT. Translating it yields CASSAEQSGGADTQYF.